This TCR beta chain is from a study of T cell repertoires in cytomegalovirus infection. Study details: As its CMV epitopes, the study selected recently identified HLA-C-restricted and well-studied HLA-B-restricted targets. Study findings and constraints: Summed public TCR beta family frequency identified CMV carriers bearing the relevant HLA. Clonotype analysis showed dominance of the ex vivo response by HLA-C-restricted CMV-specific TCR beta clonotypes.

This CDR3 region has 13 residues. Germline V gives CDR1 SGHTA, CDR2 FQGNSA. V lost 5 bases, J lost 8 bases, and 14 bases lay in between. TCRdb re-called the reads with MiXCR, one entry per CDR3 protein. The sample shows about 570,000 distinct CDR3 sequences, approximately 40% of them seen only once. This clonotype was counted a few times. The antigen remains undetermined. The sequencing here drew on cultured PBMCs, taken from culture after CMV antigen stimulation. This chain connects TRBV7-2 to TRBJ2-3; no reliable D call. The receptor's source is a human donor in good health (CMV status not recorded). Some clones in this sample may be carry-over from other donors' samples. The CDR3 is CASSQLTSGTQYF. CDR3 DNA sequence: TGTGCCAGCAGCCAGCTCACTTCGGGTACGCAGTATTTT.